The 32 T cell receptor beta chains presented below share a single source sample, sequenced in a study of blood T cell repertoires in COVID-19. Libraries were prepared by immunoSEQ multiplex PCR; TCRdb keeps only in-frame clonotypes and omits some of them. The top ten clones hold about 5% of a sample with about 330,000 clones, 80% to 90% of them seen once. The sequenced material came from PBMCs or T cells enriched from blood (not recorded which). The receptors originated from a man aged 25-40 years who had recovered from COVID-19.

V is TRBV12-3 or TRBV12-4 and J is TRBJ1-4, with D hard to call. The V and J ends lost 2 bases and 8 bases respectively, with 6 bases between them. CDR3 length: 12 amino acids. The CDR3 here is CASSLYGEKLFF. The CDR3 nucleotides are TGTGCCAGCAGTTTATACGGGGAAAAACTGTTTTTT.

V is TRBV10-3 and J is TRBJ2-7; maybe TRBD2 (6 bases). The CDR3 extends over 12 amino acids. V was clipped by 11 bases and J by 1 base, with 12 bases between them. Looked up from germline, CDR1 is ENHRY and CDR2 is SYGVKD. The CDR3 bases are TGTGCCGTGGGAGGTTATTCCTACGAGCAGTACTTC. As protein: CAVGGYSYEQYF.

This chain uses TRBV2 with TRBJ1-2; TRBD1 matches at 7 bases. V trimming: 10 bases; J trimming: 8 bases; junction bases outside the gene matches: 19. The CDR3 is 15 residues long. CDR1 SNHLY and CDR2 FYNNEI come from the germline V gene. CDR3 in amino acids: CANSTGWGTEDGYTF. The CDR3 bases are TGTGCCAACTCGACAGGGTGGGGGACGGAGGACGGCTACACCTTC.

As DNA, the CDR3 is TGTGCCAGCAGTTCAGGACAGGGGGAAGGCTACACCTTC. It codes for CASSSGQGEGYTF. The V and J genes are TRBV6-5 and TRBJ1-2; TRBD1 matches 10 bases. The CDR3 runs to 13 residues. V trimming: 4 bases; J trimming: 8 bases; junction bases outside the gene matches: 4. Germline values: CDR1 MNHEY, CDR2 SVGAGI.

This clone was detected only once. CDR3 coding DNA: TGTGCCAGCAGCGGAAACAGGGTAGGGGGCTACACCTTC. Protein: CASSGNRVGGYTF. This chain links TRBV12-3 or TRBV12-4 with TRBJ1-2; a weak D match, TRBD1 (6 bases). V lost 6 bases to trimming and J lost 8 bases, with 16 bases between them. This CDR3 comprises 13 residues.

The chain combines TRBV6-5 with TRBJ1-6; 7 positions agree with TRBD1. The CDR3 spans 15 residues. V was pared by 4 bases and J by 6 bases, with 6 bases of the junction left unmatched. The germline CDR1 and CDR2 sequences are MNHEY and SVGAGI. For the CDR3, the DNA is TGTGCCAGCAGTTTCACGGACAGGCTTAATTCACCCCTCCACTTT. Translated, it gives CASSFTDRLNSPLHF.

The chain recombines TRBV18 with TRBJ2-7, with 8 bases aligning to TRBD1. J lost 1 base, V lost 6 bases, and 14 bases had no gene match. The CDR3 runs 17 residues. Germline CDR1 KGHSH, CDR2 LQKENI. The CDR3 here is CASSLSSSGGRSYEQYF. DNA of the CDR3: TGTGCCAGCTCCCTCTCCTCCTCAGGGGGCAGATCCTACGAGCAGTACTTC.

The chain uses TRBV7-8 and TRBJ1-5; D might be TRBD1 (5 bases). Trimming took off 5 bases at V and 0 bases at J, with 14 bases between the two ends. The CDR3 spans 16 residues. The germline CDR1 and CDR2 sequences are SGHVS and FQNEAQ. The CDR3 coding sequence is TGTGCCAGCAGCACTCGACCGGGGGATAGCAATCAGCCCCAGCATTTT. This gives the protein CASSTRPGDSNQPQHF.

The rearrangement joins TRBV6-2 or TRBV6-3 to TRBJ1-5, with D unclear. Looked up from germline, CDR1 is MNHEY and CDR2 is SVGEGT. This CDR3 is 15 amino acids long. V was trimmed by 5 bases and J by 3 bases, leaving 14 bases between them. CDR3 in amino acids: CASSQLWSDNQPQHF. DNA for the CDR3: TGTGCCAGCAGTCAACTTTGGTCTGACAATCAGCCCCAGCATTTT.

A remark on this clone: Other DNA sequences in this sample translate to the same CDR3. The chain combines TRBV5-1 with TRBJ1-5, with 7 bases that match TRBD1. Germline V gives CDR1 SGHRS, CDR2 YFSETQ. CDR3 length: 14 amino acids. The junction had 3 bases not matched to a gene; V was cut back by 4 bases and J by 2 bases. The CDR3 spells CASSPGTGNQPQHF. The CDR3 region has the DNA TGCGCCAGCAGCCCTGGGACAGGCAATCAGCCCCAGCATTTT.

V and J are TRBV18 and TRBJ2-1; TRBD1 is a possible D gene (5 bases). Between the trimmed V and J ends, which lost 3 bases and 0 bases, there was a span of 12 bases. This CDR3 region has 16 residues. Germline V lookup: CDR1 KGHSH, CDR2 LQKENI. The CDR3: CASSPRQKSSYNEQFF. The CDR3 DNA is TGTGCCAGCTCACCCCGACAGAAAAGCTCCTACAATGAGCAGTTCTTC.

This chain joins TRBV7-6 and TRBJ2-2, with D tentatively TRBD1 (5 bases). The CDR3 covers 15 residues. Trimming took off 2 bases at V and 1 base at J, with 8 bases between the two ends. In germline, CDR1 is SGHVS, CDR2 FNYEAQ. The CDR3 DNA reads TGTGCCAGCAGCTTAAGCAGGGAGAACACCGGGGAGCTGTTTTTT. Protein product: CASSLSRENTGELFF.

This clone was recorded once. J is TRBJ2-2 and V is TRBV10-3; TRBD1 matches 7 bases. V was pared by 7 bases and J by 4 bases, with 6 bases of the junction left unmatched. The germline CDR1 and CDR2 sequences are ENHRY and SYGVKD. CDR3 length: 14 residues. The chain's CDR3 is CAIKGDRGTGELFF. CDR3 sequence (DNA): TGTGCCATCAAAGGGGACAGAGGCACCGGGGAGCTGTTTTTT.

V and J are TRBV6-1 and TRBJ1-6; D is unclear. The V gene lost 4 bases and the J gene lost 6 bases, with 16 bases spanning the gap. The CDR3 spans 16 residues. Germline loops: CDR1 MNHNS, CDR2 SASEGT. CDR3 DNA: TGTGCCAGCAGTGTGCTTCCGGGATTATCTAATTCACCCCTCCACTTT. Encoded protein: CASSVLPGLSNSPLHF.

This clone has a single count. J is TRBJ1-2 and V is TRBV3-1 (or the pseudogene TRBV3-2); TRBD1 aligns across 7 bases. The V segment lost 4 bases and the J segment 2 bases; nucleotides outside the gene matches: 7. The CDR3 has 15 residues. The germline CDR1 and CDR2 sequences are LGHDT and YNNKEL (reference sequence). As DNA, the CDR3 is TGTGCCAGCAGCCCTGACAGGGATTTCAACTATGGCTACACCTTC. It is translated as CASSPDRDFNYGYTF.

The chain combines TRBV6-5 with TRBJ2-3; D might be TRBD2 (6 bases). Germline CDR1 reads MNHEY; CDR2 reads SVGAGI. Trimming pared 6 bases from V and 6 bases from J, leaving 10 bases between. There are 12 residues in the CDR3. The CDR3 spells CASSSTSDTQYF. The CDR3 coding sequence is TGTGCCAGCAGCTCGACTAGTGATACGCAGTATTTT.

CDR3 DNA: TGTGCCAGCAGTCTCTCATCGGTAGCGGGGGGGCCTGGGGCCAACGTCCTGACTTTC. Protein product: CASSLSSVAGGPGANVLTF. This rearrangement joins TRBV9 to TRBJ2-6; 11 bases are a match to TRBD2. V dropped 5 bases and J dropped 2; count of bases not matched to a gene: 12. The CDR3 loop spans 19 amino acids. Germline V gives CDR1 SGDLS, CDR2 YYNGEE.

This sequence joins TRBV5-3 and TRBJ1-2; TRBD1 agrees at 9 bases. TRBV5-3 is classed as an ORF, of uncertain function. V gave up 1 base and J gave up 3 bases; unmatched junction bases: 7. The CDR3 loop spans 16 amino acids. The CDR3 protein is CARSLSHRGLHYGYTF. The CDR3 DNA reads TGTGCCAGAAGCTTGTCCCACAGGGGGCTCCACTATGGCTACACCTTC.

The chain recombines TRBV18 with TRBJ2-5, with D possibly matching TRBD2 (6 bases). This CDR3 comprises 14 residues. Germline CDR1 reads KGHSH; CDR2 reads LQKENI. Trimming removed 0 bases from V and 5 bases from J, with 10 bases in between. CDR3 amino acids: CASSPPLGGETQYF. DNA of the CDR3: TGTGCCAGCTCACCACCGTTGGGGGGTGAGACCCAGTACTTC.

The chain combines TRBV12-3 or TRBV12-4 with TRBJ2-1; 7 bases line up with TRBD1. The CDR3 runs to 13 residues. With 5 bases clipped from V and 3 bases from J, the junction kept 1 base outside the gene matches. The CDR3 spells CASSPGGYNEQFF. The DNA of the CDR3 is TGTGCCAGCAGTCCAGGGGGCTACAATGAGCAGTTCTTC.

The CDR3 DNA follows: TGTGCCAGCAGCTTGGGGACAGGGGTGAATGGCTACACCTTC. It translates to CASSLGTGVNGYTF. V and J are TRBV5-5 and TRBJ1-2; 9 nucleotides agree with TRBD1. V was clipped by 0 bases and J by 6 bases; unmatched bases: 3. CDR1 is SGHKS, CDR2 YYEKEE, per germline (reference sequence). The length of the CDR3 is 14 residues.

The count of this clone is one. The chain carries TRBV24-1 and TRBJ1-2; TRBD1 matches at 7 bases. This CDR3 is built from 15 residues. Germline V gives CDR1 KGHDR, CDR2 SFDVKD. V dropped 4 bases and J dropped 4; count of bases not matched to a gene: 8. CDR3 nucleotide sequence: TGTGCCACCAGTGAGGGCAGGGGGGAACGCTATGGCTACACCTTC. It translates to CATSEGRGERYGYTF.

This CDR3 reads CASSFGRGLGTYEQYF. CDR3 coding DNA: TGTGCCAGCAGCTTCGGTCGGGGGTTGGGAACCTACGAGCAGTACTTC. The V call is TRBV5-4, the J call TRBJ2-7; a possible D gene is TRBD2 (6 bases). This CDR3 has 16 amino acids. Deletions cut 2 bases from V and 2 bases from J, with 17 bases between. Germline values: CDR1 SGHNT, CDR2 YYREEE (reference sequence).

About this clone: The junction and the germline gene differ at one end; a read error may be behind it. CDR3: CASSDGLASNNEQFF. In DNA form, the CDR3 reads TGTGCCAGCAGTGACGGACTAGCCTCCAACAATGAGCAGTTCTTC. The chain joins TRBV6-1 to TRBJ2-1; 8 nucleotides align to TRBD2. The CDR3 has 15 residues. The germline V gene encodes CDR1 MNHNS and CDR2 SASEGT.

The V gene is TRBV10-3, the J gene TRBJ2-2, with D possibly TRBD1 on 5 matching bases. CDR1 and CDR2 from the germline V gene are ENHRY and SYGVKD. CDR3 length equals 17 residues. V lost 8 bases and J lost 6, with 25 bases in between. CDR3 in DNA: TGTGCCATCGGGGCAGGCGACGAGACGGGCAACGCCGGGGAGCTGTTTTTT. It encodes CAIGAGDETGNAGELFF.

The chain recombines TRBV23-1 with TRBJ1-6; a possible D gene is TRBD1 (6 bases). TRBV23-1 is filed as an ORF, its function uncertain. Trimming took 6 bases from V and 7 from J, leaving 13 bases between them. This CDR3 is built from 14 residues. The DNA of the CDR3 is TGCGCCAGCAGCCCCACAGGGCCAAATTCACCCCTCCACTTT. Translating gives CASSPTGPNSPLHF.

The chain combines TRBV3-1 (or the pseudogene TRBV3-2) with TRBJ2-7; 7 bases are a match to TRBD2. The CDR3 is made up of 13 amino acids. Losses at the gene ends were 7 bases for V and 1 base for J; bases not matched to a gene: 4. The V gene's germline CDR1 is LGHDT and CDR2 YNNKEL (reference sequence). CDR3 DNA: TGTGCCAGCATGACTAGCTCATCCTACGAGCAGTACTTC. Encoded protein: CASMTSSSYEQYF.

The CDR3 sequence: CASSSGNTEAFF. As DNA, the CDR3 is TGTGCCAGCAGTTCCGGGAACACTGAAGCTTTCTTT. The chain links TRBV28 to TRBJ1-1; D is uncertain. CDR3 size: 12 residues. From germline, CDR1 is MDHEN and CDR2 SYDVKM. V shed 4 bases and J shed 1 base, with 4 bases lying between them.

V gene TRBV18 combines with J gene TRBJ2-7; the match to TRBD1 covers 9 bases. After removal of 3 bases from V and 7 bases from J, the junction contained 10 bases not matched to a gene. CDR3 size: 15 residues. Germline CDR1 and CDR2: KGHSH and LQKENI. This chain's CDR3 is CASSPNSDRGGEQYF. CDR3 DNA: TGTGCCAGCTCACCGAATTCGGACAGGGGAGGGGAGCAGTACTTC.

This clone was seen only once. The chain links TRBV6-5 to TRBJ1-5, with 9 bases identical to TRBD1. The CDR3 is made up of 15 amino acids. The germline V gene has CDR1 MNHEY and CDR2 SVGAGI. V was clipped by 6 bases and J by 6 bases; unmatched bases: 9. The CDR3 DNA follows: TGTGCCAGCAGCAGGGACAGGGCTATCTCTCAGCCCCAGCATTTT. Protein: CASSRDRAISQPQHF.

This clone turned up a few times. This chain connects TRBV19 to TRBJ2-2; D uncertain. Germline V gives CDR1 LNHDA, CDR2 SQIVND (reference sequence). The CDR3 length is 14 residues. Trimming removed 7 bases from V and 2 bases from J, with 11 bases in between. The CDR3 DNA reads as TGTGCCAGTATGAGCAGGCCTAACACCGGGGAGCTGTTTTTT. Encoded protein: CASMSRPNTGELFF.

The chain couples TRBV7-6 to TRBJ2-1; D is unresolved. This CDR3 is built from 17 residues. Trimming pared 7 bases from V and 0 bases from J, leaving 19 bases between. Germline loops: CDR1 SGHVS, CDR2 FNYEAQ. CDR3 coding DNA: TGTGCCAGCACCGCGCCGATGAGTTCGAGCTCCTACAATGAGCAGTTCTTC. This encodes CASTAPMSSSSYNEQFF.